Sequencing of this TCR beta chain was carried out in a study of shared clonotypes between healthy human individuals (dated by TCRdb to between 2020 and 2021). In terms of the full investigation: The cohort comprised a couple of women and a few men aged 18 to 49 years. For each donor, CD4 naive and CD4 memory were each run on three plates, CD8 naive on two plates, and CD8 memory on one plate. The study deeply sequenced blood TCR repertoires of 5 or 6 healthy adults to estimate repertoire size and the extent of clonotype sharing between individuals. To increase sequencing depth and limit assay-specific biases, different laboratories used diverse techniques to prepare libraries and sequence TCR repertoires. Between about 0.85 and 9.5 billion PBMCs per donor were obtained by leukapheresis.

As for this clone: Its antigen is not yet known. It has no much larger one-base neighbor in the sample; base qualities were not kept.

Using the deep immunoSEQ assay, multiplex PCR amplified TCR CDR3 regions from genomic DNA. Extracted genomic DNA from each cell subset was distributed evenly across all wells of several immunoSEQ 96-well plates, and each plate was treated as a replicate. For sorted subsets, about 200 ng genomic DNA, equal to 25,000 to 35,000 T cell genomes, was loaded into each replicate PCR. Purified libraries were measured with a Qubit 3.0 fluorometer, size-checked on a Bioanalyzer 2100, and measured again with the KAPA Library Quantification kit. Every immunoSEQ 96-well plate was sequenced on a separate single-read 150-cycle Illumina NextSeq 550 flow cell. Per the original workflow: The immunoSEQ output contained only junctional sequences without quality scores, so filtering could not match that applied to full-length reads. Sequences were annotated with PyIR, a Python wrapper for IgBLAST v1.9, and V/J genes and CDR3 were assigned using IMGT germline references. Reads were removed for weak V/J assignments (E-value above 1e-6), missing CDR3, stop codons, out-of-frame junctions, or ambiguous translated residues. V3J clonotypes were defined as sequences sharing the same inferred V gene, J gene, and CDR3 amino acid sequence. Percentage overlap between repertoires was computed as shared unique clonotypes divided by the size of the smaller repertoire. RTK rarefaction, the Chao1 estimator, and Recon v2.1 estimates of unobserved clonotypes were used to assess repertoire richness. Generation probabilities for all TCRbeta clonotypes obtained by the gDNA method from a handful of donors were computed using OLGA. The immuneACCESS repertoire file appears here via TCRdb, limited to in-frame rearrangements. These files lack a portion of the clones; in checked studies, under half of the deficit traces to unresolved V genes, and the cause of the others is not known. That table furnishes V, J and clone size, whereas the DNA furnished D and trimming. The sample has around 1,900,000 clones on record, approximately 92% of them singletons. Of the sample, less than 2% falls within the top ten clones.

What the work shows at the level of the full study, not this receptor alone: The genetic and exposure-history diversity represented was limited by the small number of donors. Sampling was limited to blood, and TCR repertoires in tissue likely differ from TCR repertoires in blood. Across a few donors, around 5.4% of naive CD4, approximately 4% of naive CD8, 2.3% of memory CD4, and approximately 0.4% of memory CD8 clonotypes were shared. Compared with non-shared clonotypes, clonotypes shared by all four sorted-subset donors had higher generation probabilities. Based on pairwise subsampling, the degree of clonotype sharing among donors was expected to be affected by sequencing depth. Rarefaction of sorted-subset datasets indicated incomplete sequencing despite the large sequencing depth. Estimated clonotype richness was generally larger for naive than for memory subsets.

From its cysteine to its phenylalanine, the CDR3 spans 14 amino acids. The entry retains the CDR3 DNA only, 42 bases that are in frame from base 1. At the junction V is shortened by 4 bases and J by 2 bases; bases outside the gene matches: 5. CDR1 and CDR2 are drawn from the germline V gene: SGHDT, YYEEEE. CD8 naive samples were CD45RO-negative cells positively selected for CCR7, giving a CD45RA+CCR7+ population that excluded TemRA cells. The donors were healthy, HIV-negative adults with no recently reported acute infections or vaccinations. All donors were Caucasian adults living in Nashville, Tennessee, USA. Blood was collected by leukapheresis, and PBMCs were isolated by Ficoll-Histopaque density gradient centrifugation and then cryopreserved in liquid nitrogen vapor phase. Analytical flow cytometry was used to check the purity and quantity of every magnetically sorted T cell population. Genomic DNA was isolated from each sorted fraction and quantified by UV absorbance on a Nanodrop 2000c.

Sequencing used naive CD8+ T cells from PBMCs. Explained via the paper, the cell subset or site label denotes: CD45RA+CCR7+. This TCR was recovered from a man between 18 and 35 years old in good health. Some clones in this sample may be carry-over from other donors' samples. The chain couples TRBV5-6 to TRBJ2-7; 8 bases in the middle match TRBD1. The CDR3 protein is CASSPQDRAYEQYF. The DNA reads as follows: TGTGCCAGCAGCCCCCAGGACAGGGCCTACGAGCAGTACTTC. The reference TRBV5-6 and TRBJ2-7 proteins fill in what lies around the CDR3, so the full variable domain reads DAGVTQSPTHLIKTRGQQVTLRCSPKSGHDTVSWYQQALGQGPQFIFQYYEEEERQRGNFPDRFSGHQFPNYSSELNVNALLLGDSALYLCASSPQDRAYEQYFGPGTRLTVT.